What follows describes a single T cell receptor beta chain. Original processing notes: Nucleated cell number was recorded as an estimate derived from reference gene primer amplification. This table comes from immunoSEQ multiplex PCR, and its TCRdb copy is limited to in-frame clones, with some not included. That table is the source of V, J and clone size, and D and trimming were worked out from the DNA. This sample has about 130,000 clones; about 85% occur once, and the top ten carry approximately 6.6%. The sample belongs to a study of blood T cell repertoires in COVID-19. Study summary: The United States, Italy and Spain provided the acute and convalescent COVID-19 samples. In each case, the material was cDNA or gDNA derived from T cells, B-cell-depleted T cells, or PBMCs.

In germline, CDR1 is SGHNT, CDR2 YENEEA. The CDR3 extends over 13 amino acids. V was trimmed by 0 bases and J by 3 bases, leaving 6 bases between them. Specimen: peripheral blood. V is TRBV11-3 and J is TRBJ2-7; TRBD2 might be the D (5 bases). This TCR was sampled from a man older than 75 with active or convalescent COVID-19. CDR3 DNA: TGTGCCAGCAGCTTAGATCGGGGCTACGAGCAGTACTTC. Translation: CASSLDRGYEQYF. Supplemented by reference TRBV11-3 and TRBJ2-7, the full variable domain reads EAGVVQSPRYKIIEKKQPVAFWCNPISGHNTLYWYLQNLGQGPELLIRYENEEAVDDSQLPKDRFSAERLKGVDSTLKIQPAELGDSAVYLCASSLDRGYEQYFGPGTRLTVT.